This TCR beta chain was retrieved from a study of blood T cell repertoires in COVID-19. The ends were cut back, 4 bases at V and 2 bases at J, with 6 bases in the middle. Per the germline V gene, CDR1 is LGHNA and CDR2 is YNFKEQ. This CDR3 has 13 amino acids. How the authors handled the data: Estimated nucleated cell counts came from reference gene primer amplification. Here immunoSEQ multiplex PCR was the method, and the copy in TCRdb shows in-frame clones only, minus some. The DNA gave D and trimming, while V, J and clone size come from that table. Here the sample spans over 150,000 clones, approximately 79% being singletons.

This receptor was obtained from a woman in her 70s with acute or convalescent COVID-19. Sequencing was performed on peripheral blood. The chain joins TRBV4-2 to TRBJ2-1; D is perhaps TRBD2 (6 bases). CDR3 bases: TGTGCCAGCAGCCCGGGAGCCTACAATGAGCAGTTCTTC. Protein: CASSPGAYNEQFF.